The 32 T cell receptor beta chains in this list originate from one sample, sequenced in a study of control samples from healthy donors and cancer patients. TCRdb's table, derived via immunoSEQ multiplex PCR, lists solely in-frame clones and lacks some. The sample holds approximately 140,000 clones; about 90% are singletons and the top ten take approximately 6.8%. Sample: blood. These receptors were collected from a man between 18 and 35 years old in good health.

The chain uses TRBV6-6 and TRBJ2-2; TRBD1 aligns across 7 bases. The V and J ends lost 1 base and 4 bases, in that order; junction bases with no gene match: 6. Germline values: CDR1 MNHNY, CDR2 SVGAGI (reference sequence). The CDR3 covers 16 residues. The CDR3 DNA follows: TGTGCCAGCAGTTACTGGAAGGGGGCAATCACCGGGGAGCTGTTTTTT. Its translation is CASSYWKGAITGELFF.

The CDR3 sequence: CASTLLGTANEKLFF. The CDR3 DNA sequence: TGCGCCAGCACCTTACTCGGGACAGCAAATGAAAAACTGTTTTTT. This chain uses TRBV5-1 with TRBJ1-4, with 7 nucleotides matching TRBD1. This CDR3 has 15 residues. Germline trimming cut 6 bases from V and 5 bases from J; bases unmatched to any gene: 10. Germline V gene data show CDR1 as SGHRS and CDR2 as YFSETQ.

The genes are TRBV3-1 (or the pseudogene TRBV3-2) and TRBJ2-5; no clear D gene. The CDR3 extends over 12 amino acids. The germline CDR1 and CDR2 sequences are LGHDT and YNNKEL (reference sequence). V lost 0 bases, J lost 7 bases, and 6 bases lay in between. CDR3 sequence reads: CASSQEVGTQYF. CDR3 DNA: TGTGCCAGCAGCCAAGAAGTGGGGACCCAGTACTTC.

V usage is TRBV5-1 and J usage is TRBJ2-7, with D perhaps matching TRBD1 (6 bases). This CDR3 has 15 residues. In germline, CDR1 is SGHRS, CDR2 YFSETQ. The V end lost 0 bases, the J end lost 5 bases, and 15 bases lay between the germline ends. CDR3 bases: TGCGCCAGCAGCTTGGATCTCCCGCCAGGGGACGAGCAGTACTTC. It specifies CASSLDLPPGDEQYF.

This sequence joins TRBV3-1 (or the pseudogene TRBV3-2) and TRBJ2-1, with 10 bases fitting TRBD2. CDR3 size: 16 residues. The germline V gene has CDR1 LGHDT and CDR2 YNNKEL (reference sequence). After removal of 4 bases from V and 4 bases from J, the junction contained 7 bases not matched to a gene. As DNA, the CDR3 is TGTGCCAGCAGCCCCTCAGTTAGCGGGGGGTACAATGAGCAGTTCTTC. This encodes CASSPSVSGGYNEQFF.

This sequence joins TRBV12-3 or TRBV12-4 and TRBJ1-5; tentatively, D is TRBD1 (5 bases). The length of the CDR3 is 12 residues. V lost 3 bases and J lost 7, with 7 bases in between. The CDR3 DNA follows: TGTGCCAGCAGTTTGGGGGTACAGCCCCAGCATTTT. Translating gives CASSLGVQPQHF.

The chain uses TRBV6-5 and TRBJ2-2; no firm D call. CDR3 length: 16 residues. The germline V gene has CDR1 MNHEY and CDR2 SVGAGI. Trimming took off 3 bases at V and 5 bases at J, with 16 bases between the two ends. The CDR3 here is CASSYLARERTGELFF. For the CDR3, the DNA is TGTGCCAGCAGTTATTTGGCTAGAGAGAGGACCGGGGAGCTGTTTTTT.

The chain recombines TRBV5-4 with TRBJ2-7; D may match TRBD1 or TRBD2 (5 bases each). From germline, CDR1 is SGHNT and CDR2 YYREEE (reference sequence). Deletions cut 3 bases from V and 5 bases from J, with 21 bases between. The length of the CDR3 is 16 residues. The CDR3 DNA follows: TGTGCCAGCAGCTGGGGGAACGGCGGCCCCCGTCACGAGCAGTACTTC. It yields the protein CASSWGNGGPRHEQYF.

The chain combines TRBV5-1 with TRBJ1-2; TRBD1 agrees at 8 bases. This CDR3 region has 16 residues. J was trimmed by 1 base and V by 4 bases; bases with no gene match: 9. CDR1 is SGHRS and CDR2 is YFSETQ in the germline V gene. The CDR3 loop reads CASSGGQGAFNYGYTF. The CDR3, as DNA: TGCGCCAGCAGCGGAGGACAGGGAGCCTTTAACTATGGCTACACCTTC.

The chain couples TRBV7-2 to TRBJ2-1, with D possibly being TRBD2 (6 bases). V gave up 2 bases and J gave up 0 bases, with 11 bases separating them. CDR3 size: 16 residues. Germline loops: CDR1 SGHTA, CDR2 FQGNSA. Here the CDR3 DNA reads TGTGCCAGCAGCTTAAAACCTAGCGACTCCTACAATGAGCAGTTCTTC. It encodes CASSLKPSDSYNEQFF.

The CDR3 sequence is CASSAVSFSYNEQFF. The CDR3 DNA reads TGTGCCAGCAGTGCGGTTAGCTTTTCCTACAATGAGCAGTTCTTC. The genes are TRBV2 and TRBJ2-1; D gene ambiguous. Germline-derived CDR1 and CDR2 are SNHLY and FYNNEI. Deletions cut 4 bases from V and 1 base from J, with 11 bases between. CDR3 length: 15 amino acids.

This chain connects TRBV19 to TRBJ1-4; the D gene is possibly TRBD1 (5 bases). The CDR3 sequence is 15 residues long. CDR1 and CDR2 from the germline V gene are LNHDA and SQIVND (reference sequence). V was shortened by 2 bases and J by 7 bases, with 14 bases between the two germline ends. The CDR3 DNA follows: TGTGCCAGTAGTATAATGGGAGGGGACGGTGAAAAACTGTTTTTT. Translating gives CASSIMGGDGEKLFF.

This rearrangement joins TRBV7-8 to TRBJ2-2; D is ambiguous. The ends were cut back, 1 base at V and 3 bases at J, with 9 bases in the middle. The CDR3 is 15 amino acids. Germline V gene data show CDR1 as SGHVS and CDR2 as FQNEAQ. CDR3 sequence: CASSLGFRDTGELFF. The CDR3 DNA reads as TGTGCCAGCAGCTTAGGTTTTCGGGACACCGGGGAGCTGTTTTTT.

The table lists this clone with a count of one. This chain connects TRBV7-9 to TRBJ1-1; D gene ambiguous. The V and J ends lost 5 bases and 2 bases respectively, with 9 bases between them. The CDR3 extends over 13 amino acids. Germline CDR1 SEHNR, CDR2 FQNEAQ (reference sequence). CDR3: CASSPPVNTEAFF. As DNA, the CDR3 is TGTGCCAGCAGCCCCCCCGTAAACACTGAAGCTTTCTTT.

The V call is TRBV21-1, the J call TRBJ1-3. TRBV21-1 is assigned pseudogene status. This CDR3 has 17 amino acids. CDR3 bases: TGTGCCAGCAGCAAAAGGGGCGGGGAGTCTGTTAGAAACACCATATATTTT. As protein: CASSKRGGESVRNTIYF.

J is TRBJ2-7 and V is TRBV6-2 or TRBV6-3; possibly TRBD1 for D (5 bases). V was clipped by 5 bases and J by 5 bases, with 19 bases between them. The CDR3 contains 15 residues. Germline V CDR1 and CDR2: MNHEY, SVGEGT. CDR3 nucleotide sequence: TGTGCCAGCAGTACGAAGCCGGACATGGCCCACGAGCAGTACTTC. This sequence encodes CASSTKPDMAHEQYF.

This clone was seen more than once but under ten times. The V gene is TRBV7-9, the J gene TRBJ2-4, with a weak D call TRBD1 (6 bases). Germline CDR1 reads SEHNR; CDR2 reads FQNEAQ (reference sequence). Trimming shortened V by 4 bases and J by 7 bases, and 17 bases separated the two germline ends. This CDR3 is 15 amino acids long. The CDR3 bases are TGTGCCAGCAGCTCAGACCACAGGGAAAGGAACATTCAGTACTTC. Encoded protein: CASSSDHRERNIQYF.

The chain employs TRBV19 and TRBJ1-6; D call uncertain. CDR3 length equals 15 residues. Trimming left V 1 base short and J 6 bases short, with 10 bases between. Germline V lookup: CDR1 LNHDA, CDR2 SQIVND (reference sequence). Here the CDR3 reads CASSIAAGGNSPLHF. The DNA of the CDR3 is TGTGCCAGTAGTATAGCGGCAGGCGGTAATTCACCCCTCCACTTT.

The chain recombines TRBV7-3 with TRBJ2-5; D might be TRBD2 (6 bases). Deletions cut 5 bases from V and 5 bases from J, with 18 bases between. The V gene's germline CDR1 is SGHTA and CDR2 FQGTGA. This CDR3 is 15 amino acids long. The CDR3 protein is CASSNGGGGLETQYF. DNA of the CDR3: TGTGCCAGCAGCAATGGGGGAGGCGGTCTTGAGACCCAGTACTTC.

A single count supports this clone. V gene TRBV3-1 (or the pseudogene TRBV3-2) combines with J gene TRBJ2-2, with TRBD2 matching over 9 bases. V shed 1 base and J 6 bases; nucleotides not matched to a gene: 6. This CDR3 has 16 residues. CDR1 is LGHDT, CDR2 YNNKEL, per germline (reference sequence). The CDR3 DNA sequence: TGTGCCAGCAGCCAAGCTGGGCGGGGGGGCGCCGGGGAGCTGTTTTTT. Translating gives CASSQAGRGGAGELFF.

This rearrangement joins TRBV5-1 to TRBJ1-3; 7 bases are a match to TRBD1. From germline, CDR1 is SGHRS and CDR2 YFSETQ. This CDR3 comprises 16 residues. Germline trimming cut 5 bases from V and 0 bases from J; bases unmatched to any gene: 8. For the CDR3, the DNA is TGCGCCAGCAGTAGACAGGGAGGCGGCTCTGGAAACACCATATATTTT. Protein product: CASSRQGGGSGNTIYF.

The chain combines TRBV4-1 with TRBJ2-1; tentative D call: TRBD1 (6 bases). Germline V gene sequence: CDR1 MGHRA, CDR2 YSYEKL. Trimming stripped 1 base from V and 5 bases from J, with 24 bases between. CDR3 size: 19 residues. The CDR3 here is CASSQVRTDFLSGNNEQFF. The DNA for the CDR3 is TGCGCCAGCAGCCAAGTAAGGACAGACTTCTTGAGCGGAAACAATGAGCAGTTCTTC.

CDR3: CASSSGKGKTTEAFF. CDR3 coding DNA: TGTGCCAGCAGCTCCGGTAAGGGTAAAACCACTGAAGCTTTCTTT. The gene calls are TRBV7-3 and TRBJ1-1; D gene ambiguous. V was clipped by 4 bases and J by 4 bases, with 16 bases between them. Germline loops: CDR1 SGHTA, CDR2 FQGTGA. The CDR3 consists of 15 residues.

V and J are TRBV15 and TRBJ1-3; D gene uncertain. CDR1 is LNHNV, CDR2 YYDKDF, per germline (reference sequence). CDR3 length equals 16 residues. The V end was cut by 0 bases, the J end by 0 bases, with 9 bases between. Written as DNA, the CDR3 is TGTGCCACCAGCAGAGAATATGCAAGCTCTGGAAACACCATATATTTT. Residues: CATSREYASSGNTIYF.

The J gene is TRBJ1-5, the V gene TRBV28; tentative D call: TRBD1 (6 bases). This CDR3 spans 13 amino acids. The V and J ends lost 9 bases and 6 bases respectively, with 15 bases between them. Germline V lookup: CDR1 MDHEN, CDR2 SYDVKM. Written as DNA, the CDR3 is TGTGCCAGTCTGGGGGGGGCGGTTCAGCCCCAGCATTTT. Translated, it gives CASLGGAVQPQHF.

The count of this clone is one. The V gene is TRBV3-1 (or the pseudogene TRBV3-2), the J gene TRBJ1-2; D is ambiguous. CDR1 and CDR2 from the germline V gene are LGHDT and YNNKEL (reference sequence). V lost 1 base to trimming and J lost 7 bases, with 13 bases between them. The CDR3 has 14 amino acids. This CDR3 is CASSQGVGVGGYTF. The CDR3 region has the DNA TGTGCCAGCAGCCAAGGGGTCGGTGTGGGTGGCTACACCTTC.

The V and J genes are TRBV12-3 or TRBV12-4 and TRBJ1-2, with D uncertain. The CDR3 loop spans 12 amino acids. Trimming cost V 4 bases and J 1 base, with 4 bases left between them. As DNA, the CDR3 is TGTGCCAGCAGTTCAGATAACTATGGCTACACCTTC. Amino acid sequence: CASSSDNYGYTF.

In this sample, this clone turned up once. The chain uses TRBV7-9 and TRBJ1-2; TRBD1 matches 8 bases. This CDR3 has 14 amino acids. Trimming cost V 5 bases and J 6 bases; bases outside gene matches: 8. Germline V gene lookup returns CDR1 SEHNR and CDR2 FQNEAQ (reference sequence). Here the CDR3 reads CASSHPDRDHGYTF. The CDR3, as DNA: TGTGCCAGCAGCCACCCGGACAGGGATCATGGCTACACCTTC.

CDR3 residues: CAISESGGQGAYEQYF. DNA of the CDR3: TGTGCCATCAGTGAGTCCGGGGGACAGGGGGCCTACGAGCAGTACTTC. V and J are TRBV10-3 and TRBJ2-7; the match to TRBD1 covers 11 bases. Germline V gives CDR1 ENHRY, CDR2 SYGVKD. Trimming at V came to 0 bases and at J to 2 bases, leaving 3 bases not matched to a gene. The CDR3 is 16 amino acids.

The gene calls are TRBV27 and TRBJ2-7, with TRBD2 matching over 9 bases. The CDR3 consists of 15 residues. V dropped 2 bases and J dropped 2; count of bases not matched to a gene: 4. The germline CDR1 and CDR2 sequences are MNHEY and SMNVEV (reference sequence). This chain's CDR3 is CASSLSLAGPYEQYF. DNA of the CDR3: TGTGCCAGCAGTTTAAGCCTAGCGGGGCCCTACGAGCAGTACTTC.

The chain's CDR3 is CATSRKSGGLNEQFF. In nucleotides, the CDR3 is TGTGCCACCAGCAGAAAAAGCGGGGGACTCAATGAGCAGTTCTTC. The chain has TRBV15 and TRBJ2-1; 8 bases are shared with TRBD2. The CDR3 covers 15 residues. Looked up from germline, CDR1 is LNHNV and CDR2 is YYDKDF (reference sequence). V gave up 2 bases and J gave up 6 bases; unmatched junction bases: 6.

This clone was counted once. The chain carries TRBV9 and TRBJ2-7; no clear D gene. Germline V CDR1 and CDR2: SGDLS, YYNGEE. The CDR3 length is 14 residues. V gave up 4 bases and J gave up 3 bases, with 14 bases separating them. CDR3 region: CASSHPDSHYEQYF. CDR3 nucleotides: TGTGCCAGCAGCCATCCCGACTCCCACTACGAGCAGTACTTC.